A selection of T cell receptor beta chains follows, all from one sample in a study of blood T cell repertoires in COVID-19. Sequencing used immunoSEQ multiplex PCR; TCRdb keeps in-frame clones, though not all of them. The table lists more than 9,000 clones, roughly nine tenths of them singletons, with around 21% in the top ten. Sequenced sample: peripheral blood. These receptors all come from an older woman with active COVID-19. The CDR3 runs from the conserved cysteine through the conserved F or W. Each record gives: V gene, J gene, D gene, CDR3 protein. A D gene is named only where the DNA matches it firmly.

TRBV2	TRBJ1-2	.	CASADNSNYGYTF
TRBV28	TRBJ1-5	.	CASNGDYSNQPQHF
TRBV5-6	TRBJ1-1	TRBD1	CASSRGQYTEAFF
TRBV3-1/TRBV3-2	TRBJ2-1	TRBD2	CASSQGLAGVGAYNEQFF
TRBV25-1	TRBJ2-7	TRBD2	CASSREAGAYEQYF
TRBV15	TRBJ1-5	TRBD1	CATSRDRGNQPQHF
TRBV11-2	TRBJ2-3	TRBD2	CASSLEGLAVSDTQYF
TRBV30	TRBJ1-6	TRBD1	CAWGRQGGYSYNSPLHF
TRBV18	TRBJ2-1	TRBD2	CASSGGLAGGNEQFF
TRBV3-1/TRBV3-2	TRBJ2-4	.	CASSQTGLAKNIQYF
TRBV3-1/TRBV3-2	TRBJ1-1	.	CASSQGKGGGTEAFF
TRBV3-1/TRBV3-2	TRBJ2-7	TRBD1	CASSHRNSLGTENYEQYF
TRBV9	TRBJ1-6	.	CASSVGAPGGSPLHF
TRBV5-1	TRBJ2-7	.	CASSFQDSSYEQYF
TRBV11-2	TRBJ1-1	.	CASSFVPEKAFF
TRBV9	TRBJ2-1	TRBD1	CASSAKETGSSYNEQFF
TRBV6-5	TRBJ2-7	.	CASSYGQGAYEQYF
TRBV18	TRBJ2-2	TRBD2	CASSRLTSGMNTGELFF
TRBV7-6	TRBJ2-7	TRBD2	CASSSTPSGSNYEQYF
TRBV10-1	TRBJ2-5	TRBD2	CASSDSTSGTETQYF
TRBV28	TRBJ2-2	.	CASSPGGSYAGELFF
TRBV11-2	TRBJ1-2	TRBD1	CASSLTGGSPYGYTF
TRBV10-1	TRBJ2-2	.	CASSEVQGSGELFF
TRBV2	TRBJ2-3	TRBD1	CASSEAPPGTGSSTDTQYF
TRBV9	TRBJ2-5	.	CASSVGGYTETQYF
TRBV4-1	TRBJ2-2	.	CASSQDPFTGELFF
TRBV7-9	TRBJ2-1	.	CASSSIRGPSYNEQFF
TRBV27	TRBJ2-7	.	CASSFSSSYEQYF
TRBV7-9	TRBJ1-4	.	CASSLAETGTNEKLFF
TRBV6-5	TRBJ1-6	TRBD1	CAAGGAGSPLHF
TRBV7-8	TRBJ1-3	TRBD1	CASSLVSRQGDIGNTIYF
TRBV28	TRBJ2-2	.	CASSFPDLNTGELFF
TRBV5-4	TRBJ2-5	.	CASSRRADSQETQYF
TRBV5-6	TRBJ2-1	TRBD2	CASSDIIAGDPGDEQFF
TRBV6-5	TRBJ1-6	.	CASSQGNSPLHF
TRBV29-1	TRBJ1-2	.	CSVALTGANYGYTF
TRBV14	TRBJ1-1	.	CASSQEGRGNTEAFF
TRBV19	TRBJ2-3	.	CASTAGRGPDTQYF
TRBV12-3/TRBV12-4	TRBJ1-2	.	CASSLAGGGGYTF
TRBV19	TRBJ1-1	.	CATRFGYTEAFF
TRBV6-5	TRBJ1-3	.	CASSYSRTISGNTIYF
TRBV5-1	TRBJ2-7	.	CASSLGTDPYEQYF
TRBV30	TRBJ2-5	TRBD1	CAWRKGTGGEKTQYF
TRBV28	TRBJ2-3	.	CATSTDTQYF
TRBV19	TRBJ2-3	.	CASSRGGIRGDTQYF
TRBV27	TRBJ1-4	TRBD1	CASSLRTGGEKLFF
TRBV19	TRBJ1-1	.	CASTPGGQGTEAFF
TRBV10-3	TRBJ2-1	TRBD2	CAIRGGTEPYNEQFF
TRBV25-1	TRBJ2-3	TRBD2	CASSEFGGGADTQYF
TRBV7-9	TRBJ1-2	.	CASSLDRMSYTF
TRBV19	TRBJ2-2	TRBD1	CASSIAGTGNTGELFF
TRBV6-5	TRBJ1-1	TRBD1	CASSPGQAGNTEAFF
TRBV5-1	TRBJ2-5	TRBD2	CASSLGGGGLRETQYF
TRBV24-1	TRBJ1-5	TRBD1	CATSDPRQGNNQPQHF
TRBV7-9	TRBJ1-5	TRBD1	CASSPTGVSLQPQHF
TRBV12-3/TRBV12-4	TRBJ2-7	.	CASSSSGWQYF
TRBV4-1	TRBJ2-2	TRBD2	CASSQTRGSGGELFF
TRBV5-1	TRBJ2-7	TRBD1	CASSLKGTGSEQYF
TRBV3-1/TRBV3-2	TRBJ2-2	TRBD2	CASSQIGTSGAGELFF
TRBV6-5	TRBJ2-5	.	CASRTAGAGQTQYF